These 15 T cell receptor beta chains share one sample of origin, sequenced in a study of shared clonotypes between healthy human individuals (dated by TCRdb to 2018 to 2021). CD8 naive samples were obtained by positive selection for CCR7 among CD45RO-negative cells, yielding a CD45RA+CCR7+ population from which TemRA cells were excluded. Receptor libraries were prepared by the immunoSEQ multiplex PCR assay. Not all clones reach the TCRdb copy of this immuneACCESS table, which keeps in-frame sequences only. Checked studies attribute under half of the gap to unresolved V genes and leave the rest unexplained. This sample holds millions of clones; less than 95% were observed only once. 1% to 1.3% of the sample belongs to the ten largest clones. Sequencing used naive CD8+ T cells sorted from blood. The meaning of the sample's cell subset or site label: CD45RA+CCR7+. Receptors were obtained from a man aged 18 to 35 in good health.

This clone has a handful of counts. The rearrangement links TRBV5-4 to TRBJ2-5; possibly TRBD2 for D (5 bases). CDR3 size: 14 residues. V was trimmed by 4 bases and J by 5 bases, leaving 15 bases between them. The germline V gene encodes CDR1 SGHNT and CDR2 YYREEE (reference sequence). The CDR3 DNA is TGTGCCAGCAGCCCCCGTCTAGCCCTTGAGACCCAGTACTTC. It codes for CASSPRLALETQYF.

The J gene is TRBJ1-1, the V gene TRBV4-1; no firm D call. This CDR3 is 15 amino acids long. Germline V gene lookup returns CDR1 MGHRA and CDR2 YSYEKL. Trimming took off 3 bases at V and 4 bases at J, with 15 bases between the two ends. The CDR3 nucleotides are TGCGCCAGCAGCCACCGACTCGGTGACACCACTGAAGCTTTCTTT. This translates into CASSHRLGDTTEAFF.

This clone was observed once. The identical CDR3 is also encoded by other nucleotide sequences in the sample. The J gene is TRBJ2-1, the V gene TRBV19, with 7 bases identical to TRBD1. In germline, CDR1 is LNHDA, CDR2 SQIVND (reference sequence). V lost 1 base and J lost 7; bases outside the gene matches: 4. The CDR3 sequence is 14 residues long. The CDR3 nucleotides are TGTGCCAGTAGTATAGCAGGGGGTCCTAATGAGCAGTTCTTC. Residues: CASSIAGGPNEQFF. The full variable domain, with the rest looked up from reference TRBV19 and TRBJ2-1, is DGGITQSPKYLFRKEGQNVTLSCEQNLNHDAMYWYRQDPGQGLRLIYYSQIVNDFQKGDIAEGYSVSREKKESFPLTVTSAQKNPTAFYLCASSIAGGPNEQFFGPGTRLTVL.

V gene TRBV5-6 combines with J gene TRBJ2-3; 9 bases are a match to TRBD1. This CDR3 has 14 residues. Germline assignment: CDR1 SGHDT and CDR2 YYEEEE. The junction had 5 bases not matched to a gene; V was cut back by 4 bases and J by 5 bases. Here the CDR3 DNA reads TGTGCCAGCAGCCCCCGGGACAGGGTAGATACGCAGTATTTT. This codes for CASSPRDRVDTQYF.

The chain has TRBV5-1 and TRBJ2-1, with 8 bases identical to TRBD1. Germline V gene sequence: CDR1 SGHRS, CDR2 YFSETQ. Trimming at V came to 6 bases and at J to 5 bases, leaving 10 bases not matched to a gene. The CDR3 sequence is 15 residues long. The CDR3 DNA reads as TGCGCCAGCACCCTTCTCGGGACAGGCAACAATGAGCAGTTCTTC. Protein product: CASTLLGTGNNEQFF.

The V gene is TRBV5-1, the J gene TRBJ2-1; D remains unclear. This CDR3 has 13 residues. Germline assignment: CDR1 SGHRS and CDR2 YFSETQ. V was shortened by 1 base and J by 11 bases, with 13 bases between the two germline ends. The CDR3 DNA follows: TGCGCCAGCAGCTTGACGACGGGCGGTAAGCAGTTCTTC. This encodes CASSLTTGGKQFF.

The chain has TRBV11-2 and TRBJ1-3, with 7 bases fitting TRBD1. V gave up 6 bases and J gave up 4 bases; unmatched junction bases: 12. Germline CDR1 and CDR2: SGHAT and FQNNGV. This CDR3 has 16 amino acids. The chain's CDR3 is CASRYHTGEEGNTIYF. As DNA, the CDR3 is TGTGCCAGCAGATACCATACAGGGGAGGAAGGAAACACCATATATTTT.

The rearrangement joins TRBV28 to TRBJ2-5; D call uncertain. CDR3 length: 13 amino acids. CDR1 is MDHEN, CDR2 SYDVKM, per germline. V shed 3 bases and J shed 3 bases, with 8 bases lying between them. The CDR3 DNA reads TGTGCCAGCAGTTTGATGATTAAAGAGACCCAGTACTTC. This translates into CASSLMIKETQYF.

The chain joins TRBV9 to TRBJ2-7; TRBD2 agrees at 10 bases. The junction had 19 bases not matched to a gene; V was cut back by 5 bases and J by 5 bases. Per germline, CDR1 SGDLS and CDR2 YYNGEE. The CDR3 contains 18 residues. In DNA, the CDR3 is TGTGCCAGCAGTCAGGGGGCTAGCGGGAGTTGGAGGATCCACGAGCAGTACTTC. Residues: CASSQGASGSWRIHEQYF.

The CDR3 DNA reads TGTGCCAGCAGTTTATTTTACGCAGGGCCCTATGGCTACACCTTC. Translating it yields CASSLFYAGPYGYTF. This chain connects TRBV28 to TRBJ1-2; the D gene is possibly TRBD1 (5 bases). The CDR3 sequence is 15 residues long. V was trimmed by 1 base and J by 4 bases, leaving 13 bases between them. Looked up from germline, CDR1 is MDHEN and CDR2 is SYDVKM.

The rearrangement uses TRBV27 and TRBJ2-7; 11 bases map to TRBD2. V was clipped by 6 bases and J by 5 bases; unmatched bases: 6. The germline V gene encodes CDR1 MNHEY and CDR2 SMNVEV (reference sequence). The CDR3 sequence is 14 residues long. The CDR3, as DNA: TGTGCCAGCAGCCCCGGGACTAGCGGCCACGAGCAGTACTTC. Translated, it gives CASSPGTSGHEQYF.

CDR3 in amino acids: CASSEGLAGGETQYF. The CDR3 coding sequence is TGTGCCAGCAGTGAAGGACTAGCGGGAGGTGAGACCCAGTACTTC. This rearrangement joins TRBV25-1 to TRBJ2-5; TRBD2 aligns across 14 bases. V lost 2 bases and J lost 5; bases outside the gene matches: 1. Germline CDR1 MGHDK, CDR2 SYGVNS. This CDR3 is 15 amino acids long.

The rearrangement joins TRBV2 to TRBJ2-7; the match to TRBD2 covers 7 bases. The CDR3 is made up of 15 amino acids. In germline, CDR1 is SNHLY, CDR2 FYNNEI. V dropped 1 base and J dropped 1; count of bases not matched to a gene: 4. CDR3 nucleotides: TGTGCCAGCAGTGAAGGGTTTAGCGGGTCCTACGAGCAGTACTTC. Protein sequence: CASSEGFSGSYEQYF.

The rearrangement links TRBV5-6 to TRBJ2-7, with 10 bases matching TRBD1. The CDR3 spans 14 residues. Germline V gives CDR1 SGHDT, CDR2 YYEEEE. The J segment lost 6 bases and the V segment lost 3 bases, leaving 6 bases of the junction unmatched. The chain's CDR3 is CASSWDRGPFEQYF. The DNA of the CDR3 is TGTGCCAGCAGCTGGGACAGGGGTCCTTTCGAGCAGTACTTC.

This clone was counted a single time. CDR3 bases: TGCAGTGCCGTTCGCGGCTACGAGCAGTACTTC. Amino acid sequence: CSAVRGYEQYF. The V call is TRBV20-1, the J call TRBJ2-7; D not resolved. Germline values: CDR1 DFQATT, CDR2 SNEGSKA (reference sequence). Trimming removed 6 bases from V and 3 bases from J, with 9 bases in between. CDR3 size: 11 residues.